A selection of T cell receptor beta chains follows, all from one sample in a study of T cells in Graves' hyperthyroidism and ophthalmopathy. TCRdb reprocessed the multiplex PCR reads via MiXCR and lists one record per CDR3 protein. Here the sample spans about 700,000 distinct CDR3 sequences, less than 45% being singletons. Sequencing input: peripheral blood or thyroid tissue (not recorded which). The receptors derive from an adult man with Graves' disease, either hyperthyroidism or ophthalmopathy (not recorded which). Both conserved end residues are part of each CDR3. D genes are given only for firm matches. The size of a clone is reported for some rows only, either as once, few or many, or as a class for expanded clones.

D gene: -; J gene: TRBJ1-5; V gene: TRBV2; clone size: -; CDR3 DNA: TGTGCCATCAGTGCGGCCAGGGCGCGGACCCAGCATTTT; CDR3 protein: CAISAARARTQHF
D gene: -; J gene: TRBJ1-1; V gene: TRBV11-2; clone size: many; CDR3 DNA: TGTGCCAGCAGCAACGACGACGAGGGGCAAGCTTTCTTT; CDR3 protein: CASSNDDEGQAFF
D gene: -; J gene: TRBJ2-7; V gene: TRBV24-1; clone size: -; CDR3 DNA: TGTGCCAGCAGTTACCGCTCCTACGAGCAGTACTTC; CDR3 protein: CASSYRSYEQYF
D gene: -; J gene: TRBJ1-1; V gene: TRBV7-2; clone size: -; CDR3 DNA: TGTGCCAGCAGCTTAGGACGGTCGAACACTGAAGCTTTCTTT; CDR3 protein: CASSLGRSNTEAFF
D gene: -; J gene: TRBJ2-5; V gene: TRBV7-9; clone size: few; CDR3 DNA: TGTGCCAGCAGCTTAATGTCTACAGGGCAAGAGACCCAGTACTTC; CDR3 protein: CASSLMSTGQETQYF
D gene: -; J gene: TRBJ2-5; V gene: TRBV29-1; clone size: -; CDR3 DNA: TGCAGCGCCTTAGCGCAAGAGACCCAGTACTTC; CDR3 protein: CSALAQETQYF
D gene: -; J gene: TRBJ1-4; V gene: TRBV20-1; clone size: few; CDR3 DNA: TGCAGTGCTAGAGCCAGTAGGAATGAAAAACTGTTTTTT; CDR3 protein: CSARASRNEKLFF
D gene: TRBD1; J gene: TRBJ1-4; V gene: TRBV5-1; clone size: few; CDR3 DNA: TGCGCCAGCAGCGGCTCCAGGGGGAGTGCAACTAATGAAAAACTGTTTTTT; CDR3 protein: CASSGSRGSATNEKLFF
D gene: TRBD1; J gene: TRBJ1-6; V gene: TRBV7-2; clone size: once; CDR3 DNA: TGTGCCAGCAGCGTAGAACCCGGGACAGGGGGATCACCCCTCCACTTT; CDR3 protein: CASSVEPGTGGSPLHF
D gene: TRBD1; J gene: TRBJ1-5; V gene: TRBV2; clone size: many; CDR3 DNA: TGTGCCAGCAGTCCAGGACAGGGGGCGTCTCAGCCCCAGCATTTT; CDR3 protein: CASSPGQGASQPQHF
D gene: -; J gene: TRBJ1-1; V gene: TRBV29-1; clone size: -; CDR3 DNA: TGCAGCGTTGGGGCAGGGTCCCGGACTGAAGCTTTCTTT; CDR3 protein: CSVGAGSRTEAFF
D gene: TRBD2; J gene: TRBJ2-7; V gene: TRBV2; clone size: -; CDR3 DNA: TGTGCCACCAGTGATTGGGGGGCTAGCGGGATCAGCTCCTACGAGCAGTACTTC; CDR3 protein: CATSDWGASGISSYEQYF
D gene: TRBD1; J gene: TRBJ1-5; V gene: TRBV20-1; clone size: few; CDR3 DNA: TGCAGTGCTAGAAGGCAGGGGGCACACCAGCCCCAGCATTTT; CDR3 protein: CSARRQGAHQPQHF
D gene: -; J gene: TRBJ2-7; V gene: TRBV2; clone size: few; CDR3 DNA: TGTGCCAGCAGCCAAGTAGGTCGGAGGGGGCGCGATCAGTACTTC; CDR3 protein: CASSQVGRRGRDQYF
D gene: TRBD1; J gene: TRBJ2-2; V gene: TRBV2; clone size: -; CDR3 DNA: TGTGCCAGCAGGGCGACAGGGGCGAACACCGGGGAGCTGTTTTTT; CDR3 protein: CASRATGANTGELFF
D gene: -; J gene: TRBJ2-7; V gene: TRBV7-6; clone size: -; CDR3 DNA: TGTGCCAGCAGCAAGATCACGGCTGCTTCCTACGAGCAGTACTTC; CDR3 protein: CASSKITAASYEQYF
D gene: -; J gene: TRBJ1-2; V gene: TRBV5-1; clone size: -; CDR3 DNA: TGCGCCAGTCGTAGTGGGTTACGCGGTAACTATGGCTACACCTTC; CDR3 protein: CASRSGLRGNYGYTF
D gene: -; J gene: TRBJ1-5; V gene: TRBV6-5; clone size: -; CDR3 DNA: TGTGCCAGCAGTTCTCAGGTGGGAATCTGGCCCCAGCATTTT; CDR3 protein: CASSSQVGIWPQHF
D gene: TRBD1; J gene: TRBJ1-1; V gene: TRBV10-2; clone size: -; CDR3 DNA: TGCGCCAAAACAGGGGCAGGGTCCACTGAAGCTTTCTTT; CDR3 protein: CAKTGAGSTEAFF
D gene: -; J gene: TRBJ1-2; V gene: TRBV5-1; clone size: few; CDR3 DNA: TGCGCCAGCAGCTTGGGAGGAGTAGTAGGGGCTGACTATGGCTACACCTTC; CDR3 protein: CASSLGGVVGADYGYTF
D gene: -; J gene: TRBJ1-5; V gene: TRBV10-3; clone size: -; CDR3 DNA: TGTGCCATCAGTGAGTCGTTCCGGCATAATCAGCCCCAGCATTTT; CDR3 protein: CAISESFRHNQPQHF
D gene: -; J gene: TRBJ1-1; V gene: TRBV29-1; clone size: -; CDR3 DNA: TGCAGCGTGGCGCAGGGTGAAGCTTTCTTT; CDR3 protein: CSVAQGEAFF
D gene: -; J gene: TRBJ1-6; V gene: TRBV4-1; clone size: -; CDR3 DNA: TGCGCCAGCAACCAAGGGGACGGGAATTCACCCCTCCACTTT; CDR3 protein: CASNQGDGNSPLHF
D gene: TRBD1; J gene: TRBJ1-6; V gene: TRBV9; clone size: -; CDR3 DNA: TGTGCCAGCAGCGTGGGACAGGGGATTGGTTCACCCCTCCACTTT; CDR3 protein: CASSVGQGIGSPLHF
D gene: -; J gene: TRBJ2-7; V gene: TRBV7-9; clone size: many; CDR3 DNA: TGTGCCAGCAGCTTAGCGGGGGCCGGCGAGCAGTACTTC; CDR3 protein: CASSLAGAGEQYF
D gene: TRBD1; J gene: TRBJ1-2; V gene: TRBV30; clone size: -; CDR3 DNA: TGTGCCTGTAGGACGGACAGGGGAGGCTACACCTTC; CDR3 protein: CACRTDRGGYTF
D gene: -; J gene: TRBJ2-5; V gene: TRBV29-1; clone size: -; CDR3 DNA: TGCAGCGCGCAGGGGGAGACCCAGTACTTC; CDR3 protein: CSAQGETQYF
D gene: TRBD1; J gene: TRBJ1-6; V gene: TRBV7-8; clone size: -; CDR3 DNA: TGTGCCAGCAGCCCCCGGGACAGGGAGGTATCACCCCTCCACTTT; CDR3 protein: CASSPRDREVSPLHF
D gene: TRBD1; J gene: TRBJ1-4; V gene: TRBV7-9; clone size: many; CDR3 DNA: TGTGCCAGCAGCTCAACAGGGGGCGGAGATGAAAAACTGTTTTTT; CDR3 protein: CASSSTGGGDEKLFF
D gene: -; J gene: TRBJ2-5; V gene: TRBV3-1; clone size: -; CDR3 DNA: TGTGCCAGCAGCCAAGATACGGCGGGGCGGACCCAGTACTTC; CDR3 protein: CASSQDTAGRTQYF
D gene: -; J gene: TRBJ1-1; V gene: TRBV9; clone size: -; CDR3 DNA: TGTGCCAGCTCACCGCTAGCCGGGACATCGAACACTGAAGCTTTCTTT; CDR3 protein: CASSPLAGTSNTEAFF
D gene: -; J gene: TRBJ2-5; V gene: TRBV7-2; clone size: -; CDR3 DNA: TGTGCCAGCAGTGACCCGGCGGGGCAGCAAGAGACCCAGTACTTC; CDR3 protein: CASSDPAGQQETQYF
D gene: -; J gene: TRBJ1-4; V gene: TRBV10-3; clone size: -; CDR3 DNA: TGTGCCATCAGTGAGACAGGGCGAGGTGAAAAACTGTTTTTT; CDR3 protein: CAISETGRGEKLFF
D gene: TRBD1; J gene: TRBJ1-6; V gene: TRBV10-3; clone size: many; CDR3 DNA: TGTGCCATCCGGCAGGGGGGGAATTCACCCCTCCACTTT; CDR3 protein: CAIRQGGNSPLHF
D gene: -; J gene: TRBJ1-1; V gene: TRBV6-1; clone size: -; CDR3 DNA: TGTGCCAGCAGTGAACTGGGGTCGGGCACTGAAGCTTTCTTT; CDR3 protein: CASSELGSGTEAFF
D gene: -; J gene: TRBJ2-5; V gene: TRBV7-2; clone size: many; CDR3 DNA: TGTGCCAGCAGCGCACCCCGGGAGACCCAGTACTTC; CDR3 protein: CASSAPRETQYF
D gene: -; J gene: TRBJ1-5; V gene: TRBV2; clone size: -; CDR3 DNA: TGTGCCAGCAGTTACTCGGCAGCTTATAGCAATCAGCCCCAGCATTTT; CDR3 protein: CASSYSAAYSNQPQHF
D gene: TRBD1; J gene: TRBJ1-2; V gene: TRBV29-1; clone size: many; CDR3 DNA: TGCAGCGTTGTGACAGGGTCGAGCTACACCTTC; CDR3 protein: CSVVTGSSYTF
D gene: -; J gene: TRBJ2-5; V gene: TRBV25-1; clone size: -; CDR3 DNA: TGTGCCAGCAGCTCAGTACTTCCCCAAGAGACCCAGTACTTC; CDR3 protein: CASSSVLPQETQYF
D gene: -; J gene: TRBJ2-6; V gene: TRBV29-1; clone size: -; CDR3 DNA: TGCAGCGTTGTTCGGTTCTCTGGGGCCAACGTCCTGACTTTC; CDR3 protein: CSVVRFSGANVLTF
D gene: -; J gene: TRBJ2-5; V gene: TRBV29-1; clone size: -; CDR3 DNA: TGCAGCGGTGGGGGTCCGGGAATCCAAGAGACCCAGTACTTC; CDR3 protein: CSGGGPGIQETQYF
D gene: -; J gene: TRBJ2-2; V gene: TRBV29-1; clone size: many; CDR3 DNA: TGCAGCGTTTTTACGGCCGGGGAGCTGTTTTTT; CDR3 protein: CSVFTAGELFF
D gene: TRBD1; J gene: TRBJ1-1; V gene: TRBV5-1; clone size: few; CDR3 DNA: TGCGCCAGCAGCGTTGGGACAGGGGTGTCCACTGAAGCTTTCTTT; CDR3 protein: CASSVGTGVSTEAFF
D gene: TRBD1; J gene: TRBJ1-2; V gene: TRBV29-1; clone size: many; CDR3 DNA: TGCAGCGTTGAGGGACAGGGAGGATATGGCTACACCTTC; CDR3 protein: CSVEGQGGYGYTF
D gene: -; J gene: TRBJ2-5; V gene: TRBV10-3; clone size: -; CDR3 DNA: TGTGCCATCAGTGCCGGGCGCGAGACCCAGTACTTC; CDR3 protein: CAISAGRETQYF
D gene: TRBD2; J gene: TRBJ2-5; V gene: TRBV29-1; clone size: -; CDR3 DNA: TGCAGTGTTAGCGGGGGACACCAAGAGACCCAGTACTTC; CDR3 protein: CSVSGGHQETQYF
D gene: TRBD1; J gene: TRBJ1-6; V gene: TRBV15; clone size: -; CDR3 DNA: TGTGCCCCTAGACAGGGCGCAAGTAATTCACCCCTCCACTTT; CDR3 protein: CAPRQGASNSPLHF
D gene: -; J gene: TRBJ1-2; V gene: TRBV29-1; clone size: -; CDR3 DNA: TGCAGCGTTGAGGATCAGGGCGATGGCTACACCTTC; CDR3 protein: CSVEDQGDGYTF
D gene: -; J gene: TRBJ2-7; V gene: TRBV6-1; clone size: -; CDR3 DNA: TGTGCCAGTGGATCGATGGGGGCGAGCTCCTACGAGCAGTACTTC; CDR3 protein: CASGSMGASSYEQYF
D gene: TRBD2; J gene: TRBJ2-5; V gene: TRBV24-1; clone size: many; CDR3 DNA: TGTGCCACCAGTGATGGGGACTACGGGGGGCAAGAGACCCAGTACTTC; CDR3 protein: CATSDGDYGGQETQYF
D gene: TRBD2; J gene: TRBJ2-6; V gene: TRBV20-1; clone size: -; CDR3 DNA: TGCAGTGCTAGGACTAGCGGGGTAGTTGGGGCCAACGTCCTGACTTTC; CDR3 protein: CSARTSGVVGANVLTF
D gene: -; J gene: TRBJ1-2; V gene: TRBV2; clone size: -; CDR3 DNA: TGTGCCAGCAGTTATCAGGCAGGGGCTATCTATGGCTACACCTTC; CDR3 protein: CASSYQAGAIYGYTF
D gene: TRBD1; J gene: TRBJ2-5; V gene: TRBV29-1; clone size: once; CDR3 DNA: TGCAGCGTTGGGACAGGGGAAGGCCGGGAGACCCAGTACTTC; CDR3 protein: CSVGTGEGRETQYF
D gene: -; J gene: TRBJ2-5; V gene: TRBV29-1; clone size: -; CDR3 DNA: TGCAGTGACGGACAGGGAGGGGAGACCCAGTACTTC; CDR3 protein: CSDGQGGETQYF
D gene: -; J gene: TRBJ2-6; V gene: TRBV2; clone size: -; CDR3 DNA: TGTGCCAGCAGTGTTCCGGACCGTAAAGCTTTC; CDR3 protein: CASSVPDRKAF
D gene: -; J gene: TRBJ1-2; V gene: TRBV12-3/TRBV12-4; clone size: few; CDR3 DNA: TGTGCCAGCAGTCCAGGAGCAGGGGCGTTCTATGGCTACACCTTC; CDR3 protein: CASSPGAGAFYGYTF
D gene: -; J gene: TRBJ1-5; V gene: TRBV7-9; clone size: few; CDR3 DNA: TGTGCCAGCAGCTTCCTCAGGGGTCAGCCCCAGCATTTT; CDR3 protein: CASSFLRGQPQHF